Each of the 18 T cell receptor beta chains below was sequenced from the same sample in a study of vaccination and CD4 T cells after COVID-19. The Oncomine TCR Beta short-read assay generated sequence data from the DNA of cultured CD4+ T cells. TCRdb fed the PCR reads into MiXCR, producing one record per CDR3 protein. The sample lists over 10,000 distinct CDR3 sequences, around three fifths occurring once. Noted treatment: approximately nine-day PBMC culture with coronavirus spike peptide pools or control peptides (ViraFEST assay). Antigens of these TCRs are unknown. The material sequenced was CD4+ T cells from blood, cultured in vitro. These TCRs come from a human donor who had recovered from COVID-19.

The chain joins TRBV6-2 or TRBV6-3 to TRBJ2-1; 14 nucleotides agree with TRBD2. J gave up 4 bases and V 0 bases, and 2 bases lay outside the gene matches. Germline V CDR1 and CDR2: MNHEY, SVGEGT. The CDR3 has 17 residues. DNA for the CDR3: TGTGCCAGCAGTTACTCGGGACTAGCGGGAGTATACAATGAGCAGTTCTTC. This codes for CASSYSGLAGVYNEQFF.

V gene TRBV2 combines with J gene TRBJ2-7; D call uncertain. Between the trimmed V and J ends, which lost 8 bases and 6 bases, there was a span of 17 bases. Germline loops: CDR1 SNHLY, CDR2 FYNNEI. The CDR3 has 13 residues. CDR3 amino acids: CASRRSPGFEQYF. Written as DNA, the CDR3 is TGTGCCAGCCGGCGTAGCCCTGGGTTCGAGCAGTACTTC.

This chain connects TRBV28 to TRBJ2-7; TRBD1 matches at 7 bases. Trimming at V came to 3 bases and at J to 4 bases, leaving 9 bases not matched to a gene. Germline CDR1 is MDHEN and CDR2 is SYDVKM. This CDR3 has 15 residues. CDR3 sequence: CASSFSPGTAYEQYF. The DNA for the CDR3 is TGTGCCAGCAGTTTTAGTCCTGGGACAGCTTACGAGCAGTACTTC.

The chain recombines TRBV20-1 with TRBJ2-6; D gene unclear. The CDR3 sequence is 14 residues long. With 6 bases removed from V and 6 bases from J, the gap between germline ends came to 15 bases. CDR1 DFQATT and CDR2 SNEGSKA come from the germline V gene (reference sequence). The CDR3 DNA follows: TGCAGTGCCTCCTCTGCTCCAGAGGCCAACGTCCTGACTTTC. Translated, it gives CSASSAPEANVLTF.

This CDR3 is CASSSVGPHNYEQYF. CDR3 nucleotides: TGCGCCAGCAGCTCGGTAGGTCCTCACAACTACGAGCAGTACTTC. The chain couples TRBV5-1 to TRBJ2-7, with unresolved D. The V gene lost 3 bases and the J gene lost 3 bases, with 16 bases spanning the gap. The CDR3 runs to 15 residues. The germline gives CDR1 SGHRS, CDR2 YFSETQ.

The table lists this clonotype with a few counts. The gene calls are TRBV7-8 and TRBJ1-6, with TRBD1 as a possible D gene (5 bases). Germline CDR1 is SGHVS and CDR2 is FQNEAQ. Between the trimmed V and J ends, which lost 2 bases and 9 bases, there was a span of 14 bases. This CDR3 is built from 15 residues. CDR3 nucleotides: TGTGCCAGCAGCTTACTCGTAGGGGAGGGTTCACCCCTCCACTTT. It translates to CASSLLVGEGSPLHF. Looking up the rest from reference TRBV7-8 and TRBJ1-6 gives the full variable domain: GAGVSQSPRYKVAKRGQDVALRCDPISGHVSLFWYQQALGQGPEFLTYFQNEAQLDKSGLPSDRFFAERPEGSVSTLKIQRTQQEDSAVYLCASSLLVGEGSPLHFGNGTRLTVT.

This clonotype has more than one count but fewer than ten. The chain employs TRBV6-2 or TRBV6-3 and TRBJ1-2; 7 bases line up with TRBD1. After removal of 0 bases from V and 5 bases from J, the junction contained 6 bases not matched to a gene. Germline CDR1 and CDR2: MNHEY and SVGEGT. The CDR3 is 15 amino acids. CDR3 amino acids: CASSYSRQGEYGYTF. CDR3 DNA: TGTGCCAGCAGTTACTCGAGACAGGGCGAATATGGCTACACCTTC.

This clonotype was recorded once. The CDR3 spells CASSFSISLREAEYTQYF. In nucleotides, the CDR3 is TGTGCCAGCAGTTTCTCAATCAGTTTAAGGGAAGCCGAGTATACGCAGTATTTT. The chain couples TRBV28 to TRBJ2-3, with no clear D. V lost 3 bases, J lost 7 bases, and 26 bases lay in between. CDR1 and CDR2 from the germline V gene are MDHEN and SYDVKM. The CDR3 loop spans 18 amino acids.

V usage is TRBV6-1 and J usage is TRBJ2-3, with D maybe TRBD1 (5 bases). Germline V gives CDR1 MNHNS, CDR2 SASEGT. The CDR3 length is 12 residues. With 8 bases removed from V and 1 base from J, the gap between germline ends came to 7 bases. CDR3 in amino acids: CASGAGTDTQYF. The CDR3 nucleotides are TGTGCCAGCGGGGCAGGCACAGATACGCAGTATTTT.

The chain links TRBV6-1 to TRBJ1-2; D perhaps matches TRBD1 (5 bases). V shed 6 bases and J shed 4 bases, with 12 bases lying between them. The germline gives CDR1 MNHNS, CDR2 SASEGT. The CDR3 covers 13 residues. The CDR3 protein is CASRQAKLYGYTF. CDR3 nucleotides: TGTGCCAGCAGACAGGCCAAACTCTATGGCTACACCTTC.

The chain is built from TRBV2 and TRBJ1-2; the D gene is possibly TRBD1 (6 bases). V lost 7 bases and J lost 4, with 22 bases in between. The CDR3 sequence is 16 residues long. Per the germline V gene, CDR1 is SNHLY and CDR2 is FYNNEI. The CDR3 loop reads CASTQRGGRLSYGYTF. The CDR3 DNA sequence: TGTGCCAGCACGCAACGCGGGGGGCGCCTCAGCTATGGCTACACCTTC.

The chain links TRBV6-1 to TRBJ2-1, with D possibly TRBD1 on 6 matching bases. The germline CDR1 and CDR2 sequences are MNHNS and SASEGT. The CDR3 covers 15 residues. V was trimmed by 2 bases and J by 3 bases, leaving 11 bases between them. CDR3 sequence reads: CASSEMTGGYNEQFF. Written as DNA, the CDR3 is TGTGCCAGCAGTGAAATGACAGGCGGCTACAATGAGCAGTTCTTC.

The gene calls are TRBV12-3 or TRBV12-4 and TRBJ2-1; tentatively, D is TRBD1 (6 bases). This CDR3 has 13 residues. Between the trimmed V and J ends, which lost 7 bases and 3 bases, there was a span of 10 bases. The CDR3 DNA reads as TGTGCCAGCACCCCGACAGGCTACAATGAGCAGTTCTTC. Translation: CASTPTGYNEQFF.

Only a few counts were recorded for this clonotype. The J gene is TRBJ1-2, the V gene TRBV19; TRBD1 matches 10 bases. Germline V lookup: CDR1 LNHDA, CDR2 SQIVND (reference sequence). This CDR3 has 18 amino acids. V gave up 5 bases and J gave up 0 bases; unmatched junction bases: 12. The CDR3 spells CASSAPRDRGQANYGYTF. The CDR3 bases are TGTGCCAGTAGTGCCCCCCGGGACAGGGGCCAGGCTAACTATGGCTACACCTTC.

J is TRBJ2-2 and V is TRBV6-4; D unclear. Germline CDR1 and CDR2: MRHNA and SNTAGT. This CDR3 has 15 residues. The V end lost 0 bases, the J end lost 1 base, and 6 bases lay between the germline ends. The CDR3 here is CASSDSVENTGELFF. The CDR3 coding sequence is TGTGCCAGCAGTGACTCGGTGGAGAACACCGGGGAGCTGTTTTTT.

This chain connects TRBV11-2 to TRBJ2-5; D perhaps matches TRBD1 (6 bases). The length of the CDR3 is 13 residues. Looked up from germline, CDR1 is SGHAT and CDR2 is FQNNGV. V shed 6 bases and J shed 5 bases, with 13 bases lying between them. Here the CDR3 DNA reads TGTGCCAGCAGTCCACAGGGCAGGGAGACCCAGTACTTC. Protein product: CASSPQGRETQYF.

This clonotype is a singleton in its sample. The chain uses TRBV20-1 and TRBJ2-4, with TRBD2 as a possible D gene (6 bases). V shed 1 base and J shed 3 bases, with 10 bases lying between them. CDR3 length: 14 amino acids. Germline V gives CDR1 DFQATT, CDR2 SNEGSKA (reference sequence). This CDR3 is CSARAGVGKNIQYF. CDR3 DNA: TGCAGTGCTAGAGCGGGAGTAGGCAAAAACATTCAGTACTTC.

For the CDR3, the DNA is TGCAGTGCCCCCACGCTGGGACTAGCGGGCGGAGATACGCAGTATTTT. Protein: CSAPTLGLAGGDTQYF. V usage is TRBV20-1 and J usage is TRBJ2-3, with 12 positions matching TRBD2. Germline assignment: CDR1 DFQATT and CDR2 SNEGSKA (reference sequence). V lost 6 bases and J lost 5; bases outside the gene matches: 12. CDR3 size: 16 residues.